Below are 23 T cell receptor beta chains sequenced from a single sample in a study of blood T cell repertoires in COVID-19. Sequencing was performed with immunoSEQ multiplex PCR; in TCRdb, only in-frame clones are kept and a portion is missing. The profile shows around 100,000 clones, approximately 81% of them singletons. Sample: peripheral blood. These receptors all stem from a man aged 40-49 years with acute or convalescent COVID-19.

CDR3 DNA sequence: TGTGCCAGCAGCTTAAGGGCGGGGGGGACAGATACGCAGTATTTT. Amino acids: CASSLRAGGTDTQYF. V gene TRBV11-2 combines with J gene TRBJ2-3; TRBD2 agrees at 9 bases. The germline gives CDR1 SGHAT, CDR2 FQNNGV. V shed 2 bases, J shed 3 bases, and the junction held 3 bases outside the gene matches. The CDR3 covers 15 residues.

The rearrangement joins TRBV9 to TRBJ2-3; 8 bases agree with TRBD1. The CDR3 covers 18 residues. The germline V gene encodes CDR1 SGDLS and CDR2 YYNGEE. J gave up 4 bases and V 6 bases, and 19 bases lay outside the gene matches. CDR3 region: CASTREGPRTGLPDTQYF. Written as DNA, the CDR3 is TGTGCCAGCACCAGAGAAGGGCCCAGGACAGGGCTGCCAGATACGCAGTATTTT.

The chain joins TRBV6-5 to TRBJ2-7; D possibly corresponds to TRBD1 (5 bases). This CDR3 has 13 residues. The ends were cut back, 5 bases at V and 2 bases at J, with 10 bases in the middle. Germline lookup yields CDR1 MNHEY and CDR2 SVGAGI. DNA for the CDR3: TGTGCCAGCAGTCCAGGGATCGCCTACGAGCAGTACTTC. It translates to CASSPGIAYEQYF.

This sequence joins TRBV5-1 and TRBJ2-5; 8 nucleotides agree with TRBD2. The CDR3 has 16 amino acids. The V gene end was trimmed by 2 bases and the J gene end by 0 bases; junction bases not matched to a gene: 6. Germline assignment: CDR1 SGHRS and CDR2 YFSETQ. This chain's CDR3 is CASSFSLAEHQETQYF. CDR3 sequence (DNA): TGCGCCAGCAGCTTCTCACTAGCGGAACACCAAGAGACCCAGTACTTC.

The rearrangement links TRBV7-9 to TRBJ1-4; no reliable D call. Trimming took off 2 bases at V and 6 bases at J, with 7 bases between the two ends. The CDR3 has 13 residues. Germline V gives CDR1 SEHNR, CDR2 FQNEAQ (reference sequence). CDR3 nucleotide sequence: TGTGCCAGCAGCTTACTCCCCGATGAAAAACTGTTTTTT. This codes for CASSLLPDEKLFF.

As regards this clone: This specimen includes other DNA sequences encoding the same CDR3. The V call is TRBV19, the J call TRBJ1-2; D gene unclear. Trimming took off 6 bases at V and 4 bases at J, with 12 bases between the two ends. CDR3 length equals 13 residues. Germline-derived CDR1 and CDR2 are LNHDA and SQIVND (reference sequence). CDR3 DNA: TGTGCCAGTAGCCTCGGGTCCTTCTATGGCTACACCTTC. Protein: CASSLGSFYGYTF.

This chain uses TRBV5-8 with TRBJ2-3, with D maybe TRBD1 (5 bases). V was trimmed by 4 bases and J by 2 bases, leaving 14 bases between them. The CDR3 has 15 residues. Germline CDR1 reads SGHTS; CDR2 reads YDEGEE. The CDR3 region is CASSRKGQVTDTQYF. The CDR3 DNA is TGTGCCAGCAGCCGAAAAGGACAAGTCACAGATACGCAGTATTTT.

The chain uses TRBV7-3 and TRBJ2-3; 9 bases match TRBD1. CDR1 and CDR2 (germline): SGHTA, FQGTGA. The J segment lost 4 bases and the V segment lost 5 bases, leaving 4 bases of the junction unmatched. The CDR3 is 14 amino acids. CDR3 DNA: TGTGCCAGCAGCACGCGGACAGGGGCAGATACGCAGTATTTT. As protein: CASSTRTGADTQYF. Using reference TRBV7-3 and TRBJ2-3 for the parts outside the CDR3, the full variable domain is GAGVSQTPSNKVTEKGKYVELRCDPISGHTALYWYRQSLGQGPEFLIYFQGTGAADDSGLPNDRFFAVRPEGSVSTLKIQRTERGDSAVYLCASSTRTGADTQYFGPGTRLTVL.

This clone was recorded a few times. The chain uses TRBV2 and TRBJ2-7; no firm D call. Trimming took 7 bases from V and 3 from J, leaving 13 bases between them. The CDR3 loop spans 13 amino acids. CDR1 SNHLY and CDR2 FYNNEI come from the germline V gene. CDR3 sequence reads: CASTNPIYYEQYF. In nucleotides, the CDR3 is TGTGCCAGCACGAATCCGATCTACTACGAGCAGTACTTC.

This chain connects TRBV7-2 to TRBJ2-2, with D maybe TRBD2 (5 bases). With 1 base removed from V and 6 bases from J, the gap between germline ends came to 9 bases. The CDR3 sequence is 14 residues long. Germline V gene lookup returns CDR1 SGHTA and CDR2 FQGNSA. The CDR3 spells CASSLDGIPGELFF. Here the CDR3 DNA reads TGTGCCAGCAGCTTAGACGGGATCCCCGGGGAGCTGTTTTTT.

V and J are TRBV2 and TRBJ2-5; TRBD1 aligns across 12 bases. The V gene's germline CDR1 is SNHLY and CDR2 FYNNEI. V shed 7 bases and J 4 bases; nucleotides not matched to a gene: 13. The length of the CDR3 is 17 residues. This chain's CDR3 is CASMTRDRGRLSETQYF. DNA of the CDR3: TGTGCCAGCATGACCCGGGACAGGGGGCGCTTATCAGAGACCCAGTACTTC.

V is TRBV11-2 and J is TRBJ2-5; tentative D call: TRBD1 (6 bases). The V end was cut by 4 bases, the J end by 5 bases, with 17 bases between. The CDR3 has 15 residues. In germline, CDR1 is SGHAT, CDR2 FQNNGV. Here the CDR3 reads CASSSNTGMVETQYF. The CDR3 DNA sequence: TGTGCCAGCAGCTCTAATACAGGGATGGTGGAGACCCAGTACTTC.

The rearrangement joins TRBV4-1 to TRBJ1-2; 8 nucleotides line up with TRBD1. This CDR3 is built from 21 residues. Germline V gene data show CDR1 as MGHRA and CDR2 as YSYEKL. The trim removed 4 bases at V and 0 bases at J, leaving 22 bases unmatched. The CDR3 bases are TGCGCCAGCAGCCTACAACTTTACCTCCTGGGACAGGTATCTTCTAACTATGGCTACACCTTC. This codes for CASSLQLYLLGQVSSNYGYTF.

The rearrangement uses TRBV11-1 and TRBJ2-4; a weak D match, TRBD2 (6 bases). This CDR3 spans 13 amino acids. Trimming cost V 3 bases and J 8 bases, with 11 bases left between them. Germline CDR1 is SGHAT and CDR2 is FQDESV (reference sequence). The chain's CDR3 is CASSFVREDIQYF. The CDR3 region has the DNA TGTGCCAGCAGCTTCGTAAGGGAGGACATTCAGTACTTC.

The sample holds a few counts of this clone. The chain links TRBV27 to TRBJ2-5, with TRBD2 matching 8 bases. The V gene's germline CDR1 is MNHEY and CDR2 SMNVEV (reference sequence). CDR3 length: 16 amino acids. The junction had 10 bases not matched to a gene; V was cut back by 0 bases and J by 7 bases. The CDR3 DNA sequence: TGTGCCAGCAGTTTATCCTCGGGGGGGCCAAGGGCGACCCAGTACTTC. Translation gives CASSLSSGGPRATQYF.

In its sample, this clone was seen a few times. The chain employs TRBV7-9 and TRBJ1-2, with 7 bases lining up with TRBD1. V shed 0 bases and J 8 bases; nucleotides not matched to a gene: 9. The germline V gene encodes CDR1 SEHNR and CDR2 FQNEAQ (reference sequence). The CDR3 contains 15 residues. The CDR3 nucleotides read TGTGCCAGCAGCTTAGCCCACCCACCGACAGGGGGCTACACCTTC. Translated, it gives CASSLAHPPTGGYTF. The whole variable domain, filled in from reference TRBV7-9 and TRBJ1-2, reads DTGVSQNPRHKITKRGQNVTFRCDPISEHNRLYWYRQTLGQGPEFLTYFQNEAQLEKSRLLSDRFSAERPKGSFSTLEIQRTEQGDSAMYLCASSLAHPPTGGYTFGSGTRLTVV.

The rearrangement joins TRBV19 to TRBJ2-7; possibly TRBD2 for D (5 bases). The length of the CDR3 is 12 residues. Germline lookup yields CDR1 LNHDA and CDR2 SQIVND (reference sequence). Trimming shortened V by 6 bases and J by 5 bases, and 11 bases separated the two germline ends. CDR3 in amino acids: CASRSGRNEQYF. CDR3 bases: TGTGCCAGTAGATCGGGAAGGAACGAGCAGTACTTC. Together with reference TRBV19 and TRBJ2-7, the CDR3 gives the full variable domain: DGGITQSPKYLFRKEGQNVTLSCEQNLNHDAMYWYRQDPGQGLRLIYYSQIVNDFQKGDIAEGYSVSREKKESFPLTVTSAQKNPTAFYLCASRSGRNEQYFGPGTRLTVT.

Here the CDR3 DNA reads TGTGCCAGCAGCTTCGACAGGAACTATGGCTACACCTTC. It encodes CASSFDRNYGYTF. The chain uses TRBV7-3 and TRBJ1-2; maybe TRBD1 (6 bases). With 3 bases removed from V and 2 bases from J, the gap between germline ends came to 7 bases. The CDR3 runs to 13 residues. Per the germline V gene, CDR1 is SGHTA and CDR2 is FQGTGA.

CDR3 nucleotides: TGTGCCAGCAGCCCTCTGGGGCCTCTCGAGCAGTACTTC. Its translation is CASSPLGPLEQYF. This sequence joins TRBV12-3 or TRBV12-4 and TRBJ2-7; possible D gene TRBD1, 5 bases. Trimming removed 6 bases from V and 6 bases from J, with 15 bases in between. This CDR3 has 13 amino acids.

The V and J genes are TRBV10-1 and TRBJ1-1; D not resolved. V was shortened by 2 bases and J by 8 bases, with 12 bases between the two germline ends. This CDR3 is 13 amino acids long. CDR1 and CDR2 (germline): WNHNN, SYGVQD (reference sequence). In nucleotides, the CDR3 is TGCGCCAGCAGTGAGGTGATCGGAGGGGAAGCTTTCTTT. Translated, it gives CASSEVIGGEAFF.

The chain is built from TRBV19 and TRBJ2-7; 11 bases line up with TRBD1. With V trimmed by 2 bases and J by 6 bases, 6 bases remained unmatched. The CDR3 runs 15 residues. Germline V gene lookup returns CDR1 LNHDA and CDR2 SQIVND (reference sequence). CDR3 sequence (DNA): TGTGCCAGTAGTATATTTCGGACAGGGGGCATCGAGCAGTACTTC. It is translated as CASSIFRTGGIEQYF.

The rearrangement uses TRBV6-5 and TRBJ1-1, with 10 nucleotides matching TRBD1. Looked up from germline, CDR1 is MNHEY and CDR2 is SVGAGI. The CDR3 contains 13 residues. The junction had 3 bases not matched to a gene; V was cut back by 10 bases and J by 1 base. CDR3 coding DNA: TGTGCCACCGGGGACAGGGGGAACACTGAAGCTTTCTTT. This translates into CATGDRGNTEAFF.

The rearrangement uses TRBV9 and TRBJ2-2; 7 bases fit TRBD1. V shed 0 bases, J shed 7 bases, and the junction held 6 bases outside the gene matches. The CDR3 extends over 15 amino acids. Germline V gene sequence: CDR1 SGDLS, CDR2 YYNGEE. The CDR3 DNA reads as TGTGCCAGCAGCGTAGGGACAGGATGGGACGGGGAGCTGTTTTTT. This encodes CASSVGTGWDGELFF.